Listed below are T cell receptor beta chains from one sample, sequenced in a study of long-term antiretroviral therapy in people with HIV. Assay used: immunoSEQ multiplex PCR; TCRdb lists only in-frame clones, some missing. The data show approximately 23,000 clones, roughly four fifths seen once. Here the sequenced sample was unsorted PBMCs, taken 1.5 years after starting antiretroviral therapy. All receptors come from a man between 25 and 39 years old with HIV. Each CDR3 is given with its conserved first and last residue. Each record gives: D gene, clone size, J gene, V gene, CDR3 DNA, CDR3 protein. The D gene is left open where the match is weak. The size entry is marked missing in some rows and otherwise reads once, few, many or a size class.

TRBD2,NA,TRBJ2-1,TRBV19,TGTGCCAGTAGTATATCGGGGGGCTCCTACAATGAGCAGTTCTTC,CASSISGGSYNEQFF
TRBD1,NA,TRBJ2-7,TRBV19,TGTGCCAGTACCCAGGGGGACTCCTACGAGCAGTACTTC,CASTQGDSYEQYF
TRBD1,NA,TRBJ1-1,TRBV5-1,TGCGCCAGCAGCGGATGGGACAGGGGTAACACTGAAGCTTTCTTT,CASSGWDRGNTEAFF
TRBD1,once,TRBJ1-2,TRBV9,TGTGCCAGCAGCGTTGAGATTGGGGGGACAGACCATGGCTACACCTTC,CASSVEIGGTDHGYTF
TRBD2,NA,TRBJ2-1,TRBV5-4,TGTGCCAGCAGCTTGGGACTAGCGGGAGGTGGGGAGCAGTTCTTC,CASSLGLAGGGEQFF
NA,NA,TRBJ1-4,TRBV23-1,TGCGCCAGAAAAATCGCGGGGGGGCGGGGAACACCTAATGAAAAACTGTTTTTT,CARKIAGGRGTPNEKLFF
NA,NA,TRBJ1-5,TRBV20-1,TGCAGTGCGAGGGGGGCTCAGCCCCAGCATTTT,CSARGAQPQHF
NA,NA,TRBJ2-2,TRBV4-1,TGCGCCAGCAGCCCACCAACGGGGAGGACTACGAACACCGGGGAGCTGTTTTTT,CASSPPTGRTTNTGELFF
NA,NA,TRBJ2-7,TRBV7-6,TGTGCCAGCAGCTTGCAGGACTACGAGCAGTACTTC,CASSLQDYEQYF
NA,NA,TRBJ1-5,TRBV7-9,TGTGCCAGCAGCTCTTACGGGGGAGGCGGCAATCAGCCCCAGCATTTT,CASSSYGGGGNQPQHF
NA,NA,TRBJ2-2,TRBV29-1,TGCAGCGTTGAGAGGGAGAACACCGGGGAGCTGTTTTTT,CSVERENTGELFF
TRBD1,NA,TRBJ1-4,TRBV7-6,TGTGCCAGCAGCTTGGCCGGGACAGGGGACGAAAAACTGTTTTTT,CASSLAGTGDEKLFF
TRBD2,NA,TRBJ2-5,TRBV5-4,TGTGCCAGCAGCAGGGACCCCAGCGGGAGAAAAGAGACCCAGTACTTC,CASSRDPSGRKETQYF
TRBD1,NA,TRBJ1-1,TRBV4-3,TGCGCCAGCAGCCAAGGGACAGGGATTGAAGCTTTCTTT,CASSQGTGIEAFF
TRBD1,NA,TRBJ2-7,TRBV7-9,TGTGCCAGCAGCTTCGGACAGGGGGTAGGCGAGCAGTACTTC,CASSFGQGVGEQYF
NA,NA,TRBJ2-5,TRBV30,TGTGCCTGGAGTGGGGGCCCCCAAGAGACCCAGTACTTC,CAWSGGPQETQYF
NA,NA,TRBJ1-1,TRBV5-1,TGCGCCAGCAAGCTAGACTGGAACACTGAAGCTTTCTTT,CASKLDWNTEAFF
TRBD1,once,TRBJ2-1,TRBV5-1,TGCGCCAGCACCGGACAGGGGCAGTTCTATGAGCAGTTCTTC,CASTGQGQFYEQFF
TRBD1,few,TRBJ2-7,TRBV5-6,TGTGCCAGCACCTGGACAGGTCGAGTCTACGAGCAGTACTTC,CASTWTGRVYEQYF
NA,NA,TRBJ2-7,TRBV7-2,TGTGCCAGCAGCTTAGACTTTGGGGGCGAGCAGTACTTC,CASSLDFGGEQYF
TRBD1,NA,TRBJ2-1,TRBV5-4,TGTGCCAGCAGCTTGGGAGGACAGGGGGCCAATGAGCAGTTCTTC,CASSLGGQGANEQFF
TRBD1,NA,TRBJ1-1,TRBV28,TGTGCCAGCAGTTGGACCCAGGGGGCAGAGTACACTGAAGCTTTCTTT,CASSWTQGAEYTEAFF
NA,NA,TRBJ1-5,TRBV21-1,TGTGCCAGCAGCAAGGCAGGGAGGGACAATCAGCCCCAGCATTTT,CASSKAGRDNQPQHF
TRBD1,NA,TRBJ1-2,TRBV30,TGTGCCTACCAGTGGGGGACAGTCTATGGCTACACCTTC,CAYQWGTVYGYTF
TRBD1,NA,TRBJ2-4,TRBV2,TGTGCCAGCAGCCCCGGACAGGGGACGCCGACCAAAAACATTCAGTACTTC,CASSPGQGTPTKNIQYF
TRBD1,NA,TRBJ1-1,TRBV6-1,TGTGCCAGCAGTAAGCAACAGGGGGCTAACACTGAAGCTTTCTTT,CASSKQQGANTEAFF
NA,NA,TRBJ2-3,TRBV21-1,TGTGCCAGCCAACCTAGCGGGAGGCGCCTTAGGGGCACAGATACGCAGTATTTT,CASQPSGRRLRGTDTQYF
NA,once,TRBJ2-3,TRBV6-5,TGTGCCAGCAGTTACTCACAGCGAAGTAGCACAGATACGCAGTATTTT,CASSYSQRSSTDTQYF
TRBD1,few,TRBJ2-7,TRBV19,TGTGCCAGTAGCGTCCGGGACAGGGTATACGAGCAGTACTTC,CASSVRDRVYEQYF
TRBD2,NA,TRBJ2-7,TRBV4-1,TGCGCCAGCAGTTACGGGGGGGCTGGTACCTACGAGCAGTACTTC,CASSYGGAGTYEQYF
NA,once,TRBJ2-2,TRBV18,TGTGCCAGCTCCACCATTCCCAGAGGATACGAGGGCACCGGGGAGCTGTTTTTT,CASSTIPRGYEGTGELFF
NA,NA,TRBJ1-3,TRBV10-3,TGTGCCATCAGTGAGTCGGGAGGTGGAAACACCATATATTTT,CAISESGGGNTIYF
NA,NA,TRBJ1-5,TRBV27,TGTGCCAGCTGGGACCCCAATCAGCCCCAGCATTTT,CASWDPNQPQHF
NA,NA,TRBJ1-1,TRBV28,TGTGCCAGCAGTTCCCCGGGACACTATAACACTGAAGCTTTCTTT,CASSSPGHYNTEAFF
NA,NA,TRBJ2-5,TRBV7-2,TGTGCCAGCAGCTTTGAAGGGACCAGGGAGACCCAGTACTTC,CASSFEGTRETQYF
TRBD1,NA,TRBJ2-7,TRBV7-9,TGTGCCAGCGGGACAGGGGGCCGGGAGCAGTACTTC,CASGTGGREQYF
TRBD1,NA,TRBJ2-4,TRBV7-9,TGTGCCAGCAGACCGGGACAGGGAGCAAACATTCAGTACTTC,CASRPGQGANIQYF
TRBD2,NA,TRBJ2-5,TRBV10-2,TGCGCCAGCAGTTGGACTAGCGGGAGACAAGAGACCCAGTACTTC,CASSWTSGRQETQYF
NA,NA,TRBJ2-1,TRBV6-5,TGTGCCAGCAGCCAGGGAGGCAATGAGCAGTTCTTC,CASSQGGNEQFF
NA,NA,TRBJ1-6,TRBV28,TGTGCCAGCATCCTGGGGGGCAGTGGTAGGCAATCACCCCTCCACTTT,CASILGGSGRQSPLHF
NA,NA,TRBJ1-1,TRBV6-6,TGTGCCAGCACCGAACTAGGGCAGGCCATGAACACTGAAGCTTTCTTT,CASTELGQAMNTEAFF
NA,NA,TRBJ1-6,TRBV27,TGTGCCAGCAGTTTATGGAGCTCCTATAATTCACCCCTCCACTTT,CASSLWSSYNSPLHF
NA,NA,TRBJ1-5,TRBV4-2,TGTGCCAGCAGCCAAGAGGGAGCTAGCAATCAGCCCCAGCATTTT,CASSQEGASNQPQHF
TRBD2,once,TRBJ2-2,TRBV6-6,TGTGCCAGCAGTAGAAGACTAGCGGGAAACACCGGGGAGCTGTTTTTT,CASSRRLAGNTGELFF
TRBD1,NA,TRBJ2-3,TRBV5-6,TGTGCCAGCAGCGGGGGACAGGGGAGGCTCGGAGATACGCAGTATTTT,CASSGGQGRLGDTQYF
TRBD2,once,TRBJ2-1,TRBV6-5,TGTGCCAGCAGCAAAGGGACTAGCTCCCAGGGCGAGCAGTTCTTC,CASSKGTSSQGEQFF
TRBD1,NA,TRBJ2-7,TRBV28,TGTGCCAGCAGTTTCCCGGACAGGGGTACCTACGAGCAGTACTTC,CASSFPDRGTYEQYF
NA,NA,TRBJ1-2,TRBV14,TGTGCCAGGTGTGGGGTGTATTCACGAAAATATGGCTACACCTTC,CARCGVYSRKYGYTF
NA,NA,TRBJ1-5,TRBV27,TGTGCCAGCAGTTACCAGGGCGGATACCAGCCCCAGCATTTT,CASSYQGGYQPQHF
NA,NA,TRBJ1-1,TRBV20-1,TGCAGTGCTAGACTGAACACTGAAGCTTTCTTT,CSARLNTEAFF
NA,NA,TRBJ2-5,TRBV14,TGTGCCAGCAGCCAAGATCTTGAGACCCAGTACTTC,CASSQDLETQYF
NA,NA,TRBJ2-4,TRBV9,TGTGCCAGCAGCCCCAAACTAGCCAAAAACATTCAGTACTTC,CASSPKLAKNIQYF
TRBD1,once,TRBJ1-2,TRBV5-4,TGTGCCAGCAGCTTGGCCGGGACAGGGGTCTATGGCTACACCTTC,CASSLAGTGVYGYTF
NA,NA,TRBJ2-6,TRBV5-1,TGCGCCAGCAGCTTGGGAGGGTACAGTACCCCCTCTGGGGCCAACGTCCTGACTTTC,CASSLGGYSTPSGANVLTF
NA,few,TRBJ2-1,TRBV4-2,TGTGCCAGCAGCCCAGTAAAGGCGGGGCACAATGAGCAGTTCTTC,CASSPVKAGHNEQFF
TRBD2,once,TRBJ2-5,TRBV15,TGTGCCACCAGCATTAGGACCAGCGGGAGCCAAGAGACCCAGTACTTC,CATSIRTSGSQETQYF
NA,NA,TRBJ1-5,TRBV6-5,TGTGCCAGCAGCACCAGGGAAGGTCAGCCCCAGCATTTT,CASSTREGQPQHF
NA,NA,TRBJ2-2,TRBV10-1,TGCGCCAGCAGTGCGAACCCAGGGCCCGGGGAGCTGTTTTTT,CASSANPGPGELFF